This T cell receptor (beta chain) was recovered during a study of T cell repertoires in cytomegalovirus infection. Broader study findings: Cumulative public TCR beta family frequency identified CMV carriers with the relevant HLA. HLA-C-restricted CMV clonotypes gave the most frequent clonotype in two of eight donors.

This CDR3 comprises 11 residues. Trimming left V 7 bases short and J 8 bases short, with 11 bases between. CDR1 MNHNY and CDR2 SVGAGI come from the germline V gene (reference sequence). This clonotype has a handful of counts. Its matching antigen is unknown. Using its own MiXCR run on the reads, TCRdb lists one record per CDR3 protein. This sample has about a million distinct CDR3 sequences, with around 32% found just once. The chain is built from TRBV6-6 and TRBJ1-2; D is uncertain. This sequence was found in a human donor in good health (CMV status not recorded). Some clones in this sample may be carry-over from other donors' samples. The starting material was cultured CD8+ T cells from PBMCs, obtained from culture after CMV antigen stimulation. CDR3: CASMESWGYTF. In nucleotides, the CDR3 is TGTGCCAGCATGGAGAGTTGGGGCTACACCTTC.